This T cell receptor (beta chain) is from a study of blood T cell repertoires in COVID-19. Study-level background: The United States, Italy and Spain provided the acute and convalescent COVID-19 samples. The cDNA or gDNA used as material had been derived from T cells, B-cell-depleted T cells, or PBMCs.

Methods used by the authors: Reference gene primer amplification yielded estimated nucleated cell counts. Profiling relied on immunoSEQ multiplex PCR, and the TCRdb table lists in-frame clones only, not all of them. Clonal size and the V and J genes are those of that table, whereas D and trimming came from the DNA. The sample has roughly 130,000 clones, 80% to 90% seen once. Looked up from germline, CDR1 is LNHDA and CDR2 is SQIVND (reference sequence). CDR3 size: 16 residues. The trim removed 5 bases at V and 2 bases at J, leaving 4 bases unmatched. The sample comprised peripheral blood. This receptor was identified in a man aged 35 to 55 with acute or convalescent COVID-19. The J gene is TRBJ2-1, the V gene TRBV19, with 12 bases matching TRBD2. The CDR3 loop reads CASSPLAGGPYNEQFF. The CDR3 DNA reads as TGTGCCAGTAGTCCACTAGCGGGGGGTCCCTACAATGAGCAGTTCTTC.